The 25 T cell receptor beta chains below were found in one sample sequenced in a study of T cells in Graves' hyperthyroidism and ophthalmopathy. RNA transcripts yielded amplified TCR beta CDR3 regions. The TCR CDR3 first-round RT-PCR relied on the HTBI primer set. TCRdb processed the multiplex PCR reads anew with MiXCR; each CDR3 protein has one entry. The table lists 400,000 or so distinct CDR3 sequences, around 15% of them singletons. Sequencing was performed on blood. The source is a woman aged 60-75 years with Graves' ophthalmopathy.

This rearrangement joins TRBV7-9 to TRBJ2-1; TRBD2 matches at 8 bases. CDR3 size: 14 residues. With 6 bases clipped from V and 3 bases from J, the junction kept 4 bases outside the gene matches. Germline CDR1 reads SEHNR; CDR2 reads FQNEAQ (reference sequence). The CDR3, as DNA: TGTGCCAGCAGGGTAGCGGGGTACTACAATGAGCAGTTCTTC. Translation: CASRVAGYYNEQFF.

This clonotype was recorded many times. The rearrangement joins TRBV28 to TRBJ2-2; D possibly corresponds to TRBD2 (5 bases). The CDR3 runs to 14 residues. V lost 7 bases and J 0 bases, leaving 9 bases between the germline ends. CDR1 MDHEN and CDR2 SYDVKM come from the germline V gene. CDR3 nucleotide sequence: TGTGCCAGCACTCCGGGATCGAACACCGGGGAGCTGTTTTTT. As protein: CASTPGSNTGELFF.

This clonotype was counted many times. DNA for the CDR3: TGCAGTGCCAAGGGACTAGCGGGAGGGTCTGGAGATACGCAGTATTTT. It yields the protein CSAKGLAGGSGDTQYF. This sequence joins TRBV20-1 and TRBJ2-3, with 16 bases that match TRBD2. The junction had 8 bases not matched to a gene; V was cut back by 6 bases and J by 5 bases. This CDR3 comprises 16 residues. Germline assignment: CDR1 DFQATT and CDR2 SNEGSKA (reference sequence).

This clonotype was found many times. CDR3 loop: CASSLRQGVNEQYF. As DNA, the CDR3 is TGTGCCAGCAGTTTACGCCAGGGGGTAAACGAGCAGTACTTC. The V gene is TRBV27, the J gene TRBJ2-7; 7 bases are a match to TRBD1. V lost 2 bases, J lost 5 bases, and 6 bases stayed unmatched. CDR3 length equals 14 residues. Per germline, CDR1 MNHEY and CDR2 SMNVEV (reference sequence).

The sample holds a few counts of this clonotype. The chain couples TRBV29-1 to TRBJ2-5; 7 bases match TRBD1. The CDR3 is made up of 14 amino acids. In germline, CDR1 is SQVTM, CDR2 ANQGSEA. Losses at the gene ends were 4 bases for V and 5 bases for J; bases not matched to a gene: 10. CDR3 DNA: TGCAGCGTTGCCGGGACAGCTACATTGGAGACCCAGTACTTC. Translating it yields CSVAGTATLETQYF.

This clonotype was observed at least ten times. The gene calls are TRBV7-9 and TRBJ2-3, with a tentative D call TRBD2 (5 bases). The CDR3 spans 15 residues. The germline V gene has CDR1 SEHNR and CDR2 FQNEAQ (reference sequence). V was trimmed by 5 bases and J by 0 bases, leaving 12 bases between them. The CDR3 DNA sequence: TGTGCCAGCAGCCCGGGAAAAACTAGCACAGATACGCAGTATTTT. It encodes CASSPGKTSTDTQYF.

This clonotype was seen repeatedly, ten times or more. The rearrangement joins TRBV24-1 to TRBJ2-1; the D gene could be TRBD1 or TRBD2 (6 bases each). Looked up from germline, CDR1 is KGHDR and CDR2 is SFDVKD. The V gene lost 9 bases and the J gene lost 2 bases, with 16 bases spanning the gap. CDR3 length: 15 residues. CDR3 residues: CATALTGGPYNEQFF. The CDR3 DNA follows: TGTGCCACCGCCCTCACCGGGGGCCCCTACAATGAGCAGTTCTTC.

This clonotype was observed many times. V is TRBV11-2 and J is TRBJ2-7; tentative D call: TRBD1 (6 bases). CDR3 length: 12 residues. Trimming left V 7 bases short and J 6 bases short, with 13 bases between. Germline CDR1 is SGHAT and CDR2 is FQNNGV. The CDR3 reads CASTLNRAEQYF. The DNA of the CDR3 is TGTGCCAGCACCCTAAACAGGGCCGAGCAGTACTTC.

This clonotype occurred many times. This chain uses TRBV3-1 with TRBJ2-7, with 7 bases identical to TRBD2. The CDR3 runs 18 residues. With 1 base clipped from V and 1 base from J, the junction kept 13 bases outside the gene matches. Germline V gene sequence: CDR1 LGHDT, CDR2 YNNKEL (reference sequence). This chain's CDR3 is CASSQGFRLADSSYEQYF. Written as DNA, the CDR3 is TGTGCCAGCAGCCAAGGCTTTAGGCTAGCGGATTCTTCCTACGAGCAGTACTTC.

The rearrangement links TRBV27 to TRBJ2-1; 10 bases map to TRBD2. This CDR3 is 15 amino acids long. J lost 9 bases, V lost 8 bases, and 13 bases had no gene match. Looked up from germline, CDR1 is MNHEY and CDR2 is SMNVEV (reference sequence). In DNA, the CDR3 is TGTGCCAGCGGTAATAAAGCGGGAGGGCCAGGTGAGCAGTTCTTC. Amino acids: CASGNKAGGPGEQFF.

The chain recombines TRBV6-1 with TRBJ1-2; no definite D call. Deletions cut 5 bases from V and 7 bases from J, with 17 bases between. The germline CDR1 and CDR2 sequences are MNHNS and SASEGT. CDR3 length equals 14 residues. This CDR3 reads CASSFADGGSGYTF. CDR3 DNA sequence: TGTGCCAGCAGTTTCGCGGACGGCGGGTCTGGCTACACCTTC.

The chain carries TRBV6-4 and TRBJ2-1; 12 bases are a match to TRBD2. Germline V gene data show CDR1 as MRHNA and CDR2 as SNTAGT. This CDR3 has 20 residues. Trimming at V came to 5 bases and at J to 2 bases, leaving 16 bases not matched to a gene. CDR3 sequence: CASSPEGLAGGFGTYNEQFF. CDR3 DNA sequence: TGTGCCAGCAGTCCGGAGGGGCTAGCGGGAGGGTTCGGGACCTACAATGAGCAGTTCTTC.

The chain employs TRBV24-1 and TRBJ2-1; 8 nucleotides line up with TRBD2. V lost 8 bases, J lost 5 bases, and 16 bases stayed unmatched. The germline gives CDR1 KGHDR, CDR2 SFDVKD. This CDR3 region has 17 residues. For the CDR3, the DNA is TGTGCCACCATCCCTTCGCAGGGCGGGAGGTCACACAATGAGCAGTTCTTC. Amino acid sequence: CATIPSQGGRSHNEQFF.

This clonotype has just a few counts. DNA for the CDR3: TGCGCCAGCAGCCCTCCGGGACTAACTAATGAAAAACTGTTTTTT. Translating gives CASSPPGLTNEKLFF. The V call is TRBV4-1, the J call TRBJ1-4; tentative D call: TRBD1 (5 bases). The germline gives CDR1 MGHRA, CDR2 YSYEKL. The V end lost 4 bases, the J end lost 1 base, and 10 bases lay between the germline ends. There are 15 residues in the CDR3.

Remarks on this clonotype: This may be a read error, as it is one base from a much larger clone. The chain employs TRBV3-1 and TRBJ2-1, with 7 nucleotides matching TRBD2. The V and J ends lost 2 bases and 8 bases, in that order; junction bases with no gene match: 6. This CDR3 is built from 14 residues. Germline values: CDR1 LGHDT, CDR2 YNNKEL (reference sequence). CDR3 sequence: CASSQRRENDEQFF. DNA of the CDR3: TGTGCCAGCAGCCAAAGGCGGGAGAACGATGAGCAGTTCTTC.

This clonotype was recorded many times. The genes are TRBV10-1 and TRBJ2-4; maybe TRBD1 (7 bases). The V gene lost 7 bases and the J gene lost 3 bases, with 28 bases spanning the gap. The germline gives CDR1 WNHNN, CDR2 SYGVQD (reference sequence). The CDR3 consists of 19 residues. Written as DNA, the CDR3 is TGCGCCAGCACCGAGGTCGTCAGGGGGGACGATCGATACAAAAACATTCAGTACTTC. It specifies CASTEVVRGDDRYKNIQYF.

In this sample, this clonotype turned up many times. This chain connects TRBV3-1 to TRBJ1-5; TRBD1 might be the D (6 bases). Germline loops: CDR1 LGHDT, CDR2 YNNKEL (reference sequence). Trimming left V 4 bases short and J 0 bases short, with 13 bases between. CDR3 length: 16 amino acids. CDR3 sequence (DNA): TGTGCCAGCAGCCGAGTGGCAGGGGATAGCAATCAGCCCCAGCATTTT. This translates into CASSRVAGDSNQPQHF. Drawing the rest from reference TRBV3-1 and TRBJ1-5, the complete variable domain is DTAVSQTPKYLVTQMGNDKSIKCEQNLGHDTMYWYKQDSKKFLKIMFSYNNKELIINETVPNRFSPKSPDKAHLNLHINSLELGDSAVYFCASSRVAGDSNQPQHFGDGTRLSIL.

At least ten counts were recorded for this clonotype. This sequence joins TRBV3-1 and TRBJ1-5; maybe TRBD1 (5 bases). Germline assignment: CDR1 LGHDT and CDR2 YNNKEL (reference sequence). The CDR3 spans 14 residues. Trimming removed 0 bases from V and 2 bases from J, with 5 bases in between. CDR3 DNA sequence: TGTGCCAGCAGCCAAGACAGGGGCAATCAGCCCCAGCATTTT. This sequence encodes CASSQDRGNQPQHF.

This clonotype was counted ten times or more. The V and J genes are TRBV7-2 and TRBJ2-5, with no clear D. V dropped 5 bases and J dropped 5 bases, with 9 bases sitting between them. The CDR3 length is 12 residues. Germline CDR1 and CDR2: SGHTA and FQGNSA. The CDR3 nucleotides are TGTGCCAGCAGCCCCAGACTGGAGACCCAGTACTTC. Its protein product is CASSPRLETQYF.

This clonotype was counted only a few times. J is TRBJ2-2 and V is TRBV7-2; D is perhaps TRBD1 (5 bases). This CDR3 is built from 17 residues. CDR1 is SGHTA, CDR2 FQGNSA, per germline. V lost 5 bases to trimming and J lost 4 bases, with 20 bases between them. CDR3 in amino acids: CASSPVTARVGTGELFF. In nucleotides, the CDR3 is TGTGCCAGCAGCCCGGTTACAGCCAGGGTGGGCACCGGGGAGCTGTTTTTT.

This clonotype was recorded many times. The chain uses TRBV28 and TRBJ2-5; possibly TRBD1 for D (5 bases). Trimming shortened V by 4 bases and J by 4 bases, and 13 bases separated the two germline ends. CDR1 MDHEN and CDR2 SYDVKM come from the germline V gene. The CDR3 has 14 amino acids. The CDR3 DNA reads TGTGCCAGCAGTTCAGGGTGGACCCGAGAGACCCAGTACTTC. Its translation is CASSSGWTRETQYF. The entire variable domain, with the rest obtained from reference TRBV28 and TRBJ2-5, is as follows: DVKVTQSSRYLVKRTGEKVFLECVQDMDHENMFWYRQDPGLGLRLIYFSYDVKMKEKGDIPEGYSVSREKKERFSLILESASTNQTSMYLCASSSGWTRETQYFGPGTRLLVL.

At least ten counts were recorded for this clonotype. Written as DNA, the CDR3 is TGCAGTGCTAGAGATTCCATACAGGGAGGATACTACGAGCAGTACTTC. As protein: CSARDSIQGGYYEQYF. This chain connects TRBV20-1 to TRBJ2-7; D may match TRBD1 or TRBD2 (6 bases each). The V end was cut by 0 bases, the J end by 3 bases, with 18 bases between. CDR3 size: 16 residues. In germline, CDR1 is DFQATT, CDR2 SNEGSKA (reference sequence).

This clonotype was counted a single time. J is TRBJ2-1 and V is TRBV29-1, with 8 bases aligning to TRBD2. Losses at the gene ends were 7 bases for V and 5 bases for J; bases not matched to a gene: 16. The CDR3 extends over 16 amino acids. The germline V gene encodes CDR1 SQVTM and CDR2 ANQGSEA. The CDR3 spells CSAWTSRRLGDNEQFF. The CDR3 DNA follows: TGCAGCGCCTGGACTAGCAGGAGACTAGGCGACAATGAGCAGTTCTTC.

A remark on this clonotype: This may be a read error, as it is one base from a much larger clone. The CDR3 DNA follows: TGTGCCAGCAGCTTAGGGACAGCTCTGGGTGAGCAGCTCTTC. This encodes CASSLGTALGEQLF. The V and J genes are TRBV7-2 and TRBJ2-1; maybe TRBD1 (6 bases). CDR1 is SGHTA, CDR2 FQGNSA, per germline. The CDR3 covers 14 residues.

This clonotype has a count of ten or more. The V gene is TRBV29-1, the J gene TRBJ2-7, with D possibly being TRBD1 (5 bases). Germline loops: CDR1 SQVTM, CDR2 ANQGSEA. The germline V and J ends were trimmed by 4 bases and 3 bases, with 13 bases remaining between them. The CDR3 extends over 13 amino acids. The CDR3 DNA is TGCAGCGTTGCGCAGGGAAACCTCTACGAGCAGTACTTC. This gives the protein CSVAQGNLYEQYF.